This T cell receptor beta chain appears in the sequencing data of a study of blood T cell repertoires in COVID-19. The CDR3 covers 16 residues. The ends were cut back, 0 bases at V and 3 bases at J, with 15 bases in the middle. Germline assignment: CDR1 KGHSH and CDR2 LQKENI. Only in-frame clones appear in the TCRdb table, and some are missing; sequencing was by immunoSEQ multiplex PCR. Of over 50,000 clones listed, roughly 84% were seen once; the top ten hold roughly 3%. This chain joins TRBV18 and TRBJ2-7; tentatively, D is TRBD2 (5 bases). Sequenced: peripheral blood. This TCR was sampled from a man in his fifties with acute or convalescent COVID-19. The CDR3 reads CASSPPIVEAGYEQYF. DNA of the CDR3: TGTGCCAGCTCACCACCGATCGTAGAGGCGGGCTACGAGCAGTACTTC.